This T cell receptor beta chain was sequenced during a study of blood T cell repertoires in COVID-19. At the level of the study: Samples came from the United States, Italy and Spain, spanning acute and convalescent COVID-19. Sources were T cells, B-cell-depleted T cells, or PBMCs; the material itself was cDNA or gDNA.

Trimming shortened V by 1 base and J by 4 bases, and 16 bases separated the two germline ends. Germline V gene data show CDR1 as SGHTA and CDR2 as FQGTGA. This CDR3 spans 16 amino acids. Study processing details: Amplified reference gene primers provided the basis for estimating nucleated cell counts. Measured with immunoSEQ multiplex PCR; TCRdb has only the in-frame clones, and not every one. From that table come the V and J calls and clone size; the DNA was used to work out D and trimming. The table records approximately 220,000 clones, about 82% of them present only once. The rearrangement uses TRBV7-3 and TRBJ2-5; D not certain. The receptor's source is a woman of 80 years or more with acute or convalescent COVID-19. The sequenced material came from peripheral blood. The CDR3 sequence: CASSLNGRSQAETQYF. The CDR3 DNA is TGTGCCAGCAGCTTAAATGGCAGAAGTCAGGCAGAGACCCAGTACTTC.